The next 15 T cell receptor beta chains were all read from a single sample in a study of T cell responses to AZD1222 COVID-19 vaccine. Profiled with immunoSEQ multiplex PCR; TCRdb holds only in-frame clones, not every one. The sample lists some 47,000 clones; roughly 87% were seen once. This specimen consisted of peripheral blood, obtained 28 days after the second AZD1222 dose. These receptors all stem from an adult who received the AZD1222 COVID-19 vaccine.

The rearrangement joins TRBV7-3 to TRBJ2-1; 14 nucleotides align to TRBD2. CDR3 length equals 17 residues. V lost 5 bases, J lost 6 bases, and 9 bases stayed unmatched. CDR1 is SGHTA and CDR2 is FQGTGA in the germline V gene. CDR3 sequence reads: CASSPRTSGRMVNEQFF. In DNA, the CDR3 is TGTGCCAGCAGCCCCAGGACTAGCGGGAGGATGGTCAATGAGCAGTTCTTC.

This chain links TRBV5-5 with TRBJ1-2, with D perhaps matching TRBD1 (5 bases). The V end lost 0 bases, the J end lost 2 bases, and 8 bases lay between the germline ends. CDR1 and CDR2 from the germline V gene are SGHKS and YYEKEE (reference sequence). CDR3 length equals 14 residues. This chain's CDR3 is CASSLGRGNYGYTF. CDR3 nucleotides: TGTGCCAGCAGCTTGGGTAGGGGAAACTATGGCTACACCTTC. Full variable domain (remainder filled in from reference TRBV5-5 and TRBJ1-2): DAGVTQSPTHLIKTRGQQVTLRCSPISGHKSVSWYQQVLGQGPQFIFQYYEKEERGRGNFPDRFSARQFPNYSSELNVNALLLGDSALYLCASSLGRGNYGYTFGSGTRLTVV.

V gene TRBV28 combines with J gene TRBJ1-1; possible D gene TRBD1, 5 bases. This CDR3 has 11 amino acids. V was shortened by 11 bases and J by 4 bases, with 11 bases between the two germline ends. Looked up from germline, CDR1 is MDHEN and CDR2 is SYDVKM. The CDR3 loop is CAGAGGTEAFF. The CDR3 bases are TGTGCCGGGGCGGGGGGCACTGAAGCTTTCTTT.

This clone was seen once. The chain recombines TRBV9 with TRBJ1-1, with no clear D. The CDR3 is 13 amino acids. CDR1 SGDLS and CDR2 YYNGEE come from the germline V gene. V was pared by 3 bases and J by 3 bases, with 9 bases between. CDR3: CASSANTYTEAFF. CDR3 nucleotides: TGTGCCAGCAGCGCCAACACCTACACTGAAGCTTTCTTT.

The chain recombines TRBV18 with TRBJ2-3, with D unclear. Trimming stripped 0 bases from V and 6 bases from J, with 13 bases between. Germline assignment: CDR1 KGHSH and CDR2 LQKENI. This CDR3 comprises 15 residues. The CDR3 region is CASSPPGGLQDTQYF. The CDR3 nucleotides are TGTGCCAGCTCACCACCGGGCGGCCTGCAGGATACGCAGTATTTT.

The rearrangement links TRBV30 to TRBJ1-6; D may be TRBD1 (6 bases). This CDR3 spans 14 amino acids. CDR1 is GTSNPN and CDR2 is SVGIG in the germline V gene (reference sequence). Trimming took off 4 bases at V and 9 bases at J, with 16 bases between the two ends. CDR3 nucleotides: TGTGCCTGGAAAGGGACATCTGGGAGTTCACCCCTCCACTTT. It encodes CAWKGTSGSSPLHF.

This clone was seen more than once but under ten times. The rearrangement joins TRBV5-1 to TRBJ2-5, with 7 bases fitting TRBD1. The trim removed 0 bases at V and 2 bases at J, leaving 7 bases unmatched. This CDR3 has 16 amino acids. Looked up from germline, CDR1 is SGHRS and CDR2 is YFSETQ. The CDR3 loop is CASSLGQGWSQETQYF. The DNA of the CDR3 is TGCGCCAGCAGCTTGGGACAGGGATGGTCGCAAGAGACCCAGTACTTC.

The chain links TRBV7-2 to TRBJ2-2; TRBD2 might be the D (5 bases). This CDR3 region has 16 residues. The germline V gene encodes CDR1 SGHTA and CDR2 FQGNSA. Between the trimmed V and J ends, which lost 0 bases and 7 bases, there was a span of 15 bases. CDR3 DNA sequence: TGTGCCAGCAGCTTAGCGTTAGGGTGGGGAGTCGGGGAGCTGTTTTTT. Translated, it gives CASSLALGWGVGELFF. Looking up the rest from reference TRBV7-2 and TRBJ2-2 gives the full variable domain: GAGVSQSPSNKVTEKGKDVELRCDPISGHTALYWYRQSLGQGLEFLIYFQGNSAPDKSGLPSDRFSAERTGGSVSTLTIQRTQQEDSAVYLCASSLALGWGVGELFFGEGSRLTVL.

The CDR3 DNA reads as TGTGCCACCAGCAGAGGCCCATTTATCCGCGGTTCACCCCTCCACTTT. Translated, it gives CATSRGPFIRGSPLHF. The V call is TRBV15, the J call TRBJ1-6; D is unresolved. The CDR3 is 16 amino acids. Germline lookup yields CDR1 LNHNV and CDR2 YYDKDF (reference sequence). Trimming took 1 base from V and 9 from J, leaving 16 bases between them.

This rearrangement joins TRBV6-1 to TRBJ2-7; 8 positions agree with TRBD1. CDR1 is MNHNS and CDR2 is SASEGT in the germline V gene. The CDR3 length is 15 residues. V gave up 1 base and J gave up 3 bases; unmatched junction bases: 5. Written as DNA, the CDR3 is TGTGCCAGCAGTGAAGGGCAGGGGGCCGTCTACGAGCAGTACTTC. This gives the protein CASSEGQGAVYEQYF.

The chain has TRBV6-5 and TRBJ2-7; no clear D. The germline gives CDR1 MNHEY, CDR2 SVGAGI. Trimming cost V 5 bases and J 0 bases, with 11 bases left between them. The CDR3 is 14 residues long. The CDR3 protein is CASSTSGCSYEQYF. CDR3 in DNA: TGTGCCAGCAGTACCTCCGGTTGCTCCTACGAGCAGTACTTC.

CDR3 in DNA: TGTGCCAGCAGGGGCACGGGGGGACCTCCCGAGCAGTACTTC. This sequence encodes CASRGTGGPPEQYF. The V and J genes are TRBV2 and TRBJ2-7; 7 bases are a match to TRBD2. This CDR3 is built from 14 residues. With V trimmed by 6 bases and J by 6 bases, 11 bases remained unmatched. Germline V gives CDR1 SNHLY, CDR2 FYNNEI.

The chain uses TRBV28 and TRBJ2-7; the match to TRBD1 covers 7 bases. Trimming removed 7 bases from V and 2 bases from J; junction bases left unmatched: 5. This CDR3 region has 13 residues. Per the germline V gene, CDR1 is MDHEN and CDR2 is SYDVKM. Written as DNA, the CDR3 is TGTGCCAGCACCAGGGGGTGGACCTACGAGCAGTACTTC. It is translated as CASTRGWTYEQYF.

V usage is TRBV5-1 and J usage is TRBJ2-5; 9 bases map to TRBD1. This CDR3 has 15 amino acids. V shed 2 bases, J shed 3 bases, and the junction held 5 bases outside the gene matches. Germline assignment: CDR1 SGHRS and CDR2 YFSETQ. In nucleotides, the CDR3 is TGCGCCAGCAGCTTAGGGACAGGGATTGAAGAGACCCAGTACTTC. The encoded protein is CASSLGTGIEETQYF.

This clone turned up a few times. The V and J genes are TRBV5-1 and TRBJ2-3; D possibly uses TRBD1 or TRBD2 (6 bases each). Deletions cut 0 bases from V and 5 bases from J, with 10 bases between. Germline CDR1 is SGHRS and CDR2 is YFSETQ. CDR3 length: 14 amino acids. As DNA, the CDR3 is TGCGCCAGCAGCTTGGGAGGGGGGAAAGATACGCAGTATTTT. It codes for CASSLGGGKDTQYF. The full variable domain, rest sourced from reference TRBV5-1 and TRBJ2-3, is KAGVTQTPRYLIKTRGQQVTLSCSPISGHRSVSWYQQTPGQGLQFLFEYFSETQRNKGNFPGRFSGRQFSNSRSEMNVSTLELGDSALYLCASSLGGGKDTQYFGPGTRLTVL.